This T cell receptor (beta chain) came from a study of blood T cells in healthy people across ages. A second PCR of 7 to 11 cycles used a sample-barcoded 5' primer and a J-beta primer mix. Via MiXCR, TCRdb re-called the 5' RACE reads, giving one row per CDR3 protein. The table lists 760,000 or so distinct CDR3 sequences, approximately 25% of them singletons, with roughly a tenth in the top ten. Germline-derived CDR1 and CDR2 are SEHNR and FQNEAQ (reference sequence). The CDR3 totals 13 residues. The data also belong to a second study, concerning T cells of mothers and their children.

The genes are TRBV7-9 and TRBJ2-1, with D perhaps given as TRBD1 or TRBD2 (5 bases each). The J call may be wrong; the DNA end is better matched by TRBJ2-5. This TCR was recovered from a boy younger than 18 in good health. The sequencing sample was made of blood. CDR3 nucleotides: TGTGCCAGCAGCTCCGGGGCGCTAGTGACCCAGTACTTC. This codes for CASSSGALVTQYF.